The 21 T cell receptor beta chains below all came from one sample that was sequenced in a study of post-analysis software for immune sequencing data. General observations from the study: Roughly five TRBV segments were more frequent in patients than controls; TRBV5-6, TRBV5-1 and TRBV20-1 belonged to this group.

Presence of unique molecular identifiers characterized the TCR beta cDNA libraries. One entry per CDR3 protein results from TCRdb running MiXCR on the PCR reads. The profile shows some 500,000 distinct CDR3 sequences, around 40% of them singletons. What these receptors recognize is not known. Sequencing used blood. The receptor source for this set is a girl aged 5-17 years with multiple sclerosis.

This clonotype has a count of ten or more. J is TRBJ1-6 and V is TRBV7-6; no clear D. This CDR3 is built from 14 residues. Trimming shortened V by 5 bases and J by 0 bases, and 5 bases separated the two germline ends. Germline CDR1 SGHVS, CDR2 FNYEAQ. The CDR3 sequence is CASSQSSYNSPLHF. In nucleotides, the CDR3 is TGTGCCAGCAGCCAGAGCTCCTATAATTCACCCCTCCACTTT.

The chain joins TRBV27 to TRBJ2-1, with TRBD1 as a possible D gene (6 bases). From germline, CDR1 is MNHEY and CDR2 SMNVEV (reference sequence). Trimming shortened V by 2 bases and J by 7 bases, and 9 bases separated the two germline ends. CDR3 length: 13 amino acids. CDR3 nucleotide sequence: TGTGCCAGCAGTTTAGGGGGCTGGAATGAGCAGTTCTTC. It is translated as CASSLGGWNEQFF.

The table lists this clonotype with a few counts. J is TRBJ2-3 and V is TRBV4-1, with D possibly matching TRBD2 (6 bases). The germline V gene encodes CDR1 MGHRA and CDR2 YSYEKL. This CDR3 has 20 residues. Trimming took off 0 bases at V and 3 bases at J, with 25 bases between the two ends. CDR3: CASSQDFGTRASGRTDTQYF. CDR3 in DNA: TGCGCCAGCAGCCAAGATTTCGGAACTAGGGCCTCCGGGAGAACAGATACGCAGTATTTT.

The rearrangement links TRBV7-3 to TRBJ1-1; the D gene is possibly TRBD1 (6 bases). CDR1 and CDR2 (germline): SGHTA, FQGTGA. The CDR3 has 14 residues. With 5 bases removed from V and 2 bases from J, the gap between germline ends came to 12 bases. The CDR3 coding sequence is TGTGCCAGCAGCCCCGGGGGGACAAACACTGAAGCTTTCTTT. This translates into CASSPGGTNTEAFF.

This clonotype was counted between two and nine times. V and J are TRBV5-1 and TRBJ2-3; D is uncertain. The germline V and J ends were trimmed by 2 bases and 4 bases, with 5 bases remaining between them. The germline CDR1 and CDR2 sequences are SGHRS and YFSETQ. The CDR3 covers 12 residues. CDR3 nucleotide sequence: TGCGCCAGCAGCTTTGATGCAGATACGCAGTATTTT. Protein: CASSFDADTQYF.

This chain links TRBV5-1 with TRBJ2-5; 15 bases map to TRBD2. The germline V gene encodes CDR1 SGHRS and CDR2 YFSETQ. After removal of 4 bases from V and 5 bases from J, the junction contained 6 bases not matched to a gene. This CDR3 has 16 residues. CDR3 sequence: CASSQGLAGGRETQYF. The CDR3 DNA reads TGCGCCAGCAGCCAGGGACTAGCGGGAGGTAGGGAGACCCAGTACTTC.

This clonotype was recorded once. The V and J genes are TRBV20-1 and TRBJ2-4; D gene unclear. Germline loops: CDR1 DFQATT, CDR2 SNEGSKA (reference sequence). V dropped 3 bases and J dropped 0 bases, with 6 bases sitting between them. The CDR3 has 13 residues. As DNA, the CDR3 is TGCAGTGCTAGGGAACTAGCCAAAAACATTCAGTACTTC. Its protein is CSARELAKNIQYF.

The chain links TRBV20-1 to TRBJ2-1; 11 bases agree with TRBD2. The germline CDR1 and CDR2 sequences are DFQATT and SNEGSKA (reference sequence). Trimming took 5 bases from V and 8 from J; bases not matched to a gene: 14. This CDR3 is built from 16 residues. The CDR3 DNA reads TGCAGTGCTTCCCTGCTACTAGCGGGAGTCGTGGATGAGCAGTTCTTC. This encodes CSASLLLAGVVDEQFF.

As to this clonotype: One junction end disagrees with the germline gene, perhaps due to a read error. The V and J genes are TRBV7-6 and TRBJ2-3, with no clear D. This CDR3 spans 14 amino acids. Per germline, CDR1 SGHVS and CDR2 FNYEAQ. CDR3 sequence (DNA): TGTGCCAACAGCCCCCGGACCCCCGCAGATACGCAGTATTTT. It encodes CANSPRTPADTQYF.

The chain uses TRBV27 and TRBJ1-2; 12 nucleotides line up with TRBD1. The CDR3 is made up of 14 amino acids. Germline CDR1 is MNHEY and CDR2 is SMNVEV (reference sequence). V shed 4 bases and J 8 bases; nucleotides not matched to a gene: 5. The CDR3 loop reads CASSSTGTGGGYTF. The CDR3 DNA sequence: TGTGCCAGCAGTTCCACAGGGACAGGGGGCGGCTACACCTTC.

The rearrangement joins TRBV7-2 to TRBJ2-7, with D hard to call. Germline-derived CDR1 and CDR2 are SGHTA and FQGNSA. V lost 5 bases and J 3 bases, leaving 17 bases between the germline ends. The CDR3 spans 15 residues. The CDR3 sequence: CASSPRTVIVYEQYF. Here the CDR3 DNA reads TGTGCCAGCAGCCCCCGGACGGTCATTGTCTACGAGCAGTACTTC.

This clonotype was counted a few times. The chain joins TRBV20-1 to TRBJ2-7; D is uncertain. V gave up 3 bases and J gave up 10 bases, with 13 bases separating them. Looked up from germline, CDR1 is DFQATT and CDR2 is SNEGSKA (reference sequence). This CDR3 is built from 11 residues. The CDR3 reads CSASRVTLQYF. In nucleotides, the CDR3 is TGCAGTGCTAGTAGAGTTACCTTACAGTACTTC.

The CDR3 reads CASSFLQGGGGYTF. The CDR3 DNA reads as TGTGCCAGCAGTTTCCTGCAGGGGGGCGGTGGCTACACCTTC. The chain has TRBV12-3 or TRBV12-4 and TRBJ1-2, with 7 nucleotides matching TRBD1. The CDR3 spans 14 residues. V shed 3 bases, J shed 7 bases, and the junction held 8 bases outside the gene matches.

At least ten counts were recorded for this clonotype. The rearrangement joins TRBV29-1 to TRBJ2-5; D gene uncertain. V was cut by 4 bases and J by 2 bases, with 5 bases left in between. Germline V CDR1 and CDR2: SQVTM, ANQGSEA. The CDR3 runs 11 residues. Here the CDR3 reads CSVGLQETQYF. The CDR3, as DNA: TGCAGCGTTGGGCTGCAAGAGACCCAGTACTTC. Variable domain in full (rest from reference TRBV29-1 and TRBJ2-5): SAVISQKPSRDICQRGTSLTIQCQVDSQVTMMFWYRQQPGQSLTLIATANQGSEATYESGFVIDKFPISRPNLTFSTLTVSNMSPEDSSIYLCSVGLQETQYFGPGTRLLVL.

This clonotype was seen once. The CDR3: CASSQDWLAGAGELFF. The DNA of the CDR3 is TGTGCCAGCAGCCAAGATTGGTTAGCGGGAGCCGGGGAGCTGTTTTTT. The genes are TRBV4-2 and TRBJ2-2; 9 bases agree with TRBD2. In germline, CDR1 is LGHNA, CDR2 YNFKEQ. The CDR3 extends over 16 amino acids. The V and J ends lost 0 bases and 6 bases, in that order; junction bases with no gene match: 5.

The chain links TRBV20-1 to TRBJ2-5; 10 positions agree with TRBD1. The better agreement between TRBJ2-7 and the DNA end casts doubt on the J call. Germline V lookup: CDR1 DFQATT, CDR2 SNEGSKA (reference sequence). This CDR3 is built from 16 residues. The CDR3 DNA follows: TGCAGTGCTAGGGGCATATGGGGACAGGGGTTGCACGAGCAGTACTTC. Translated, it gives CSARGIWGQGLHEQYF.

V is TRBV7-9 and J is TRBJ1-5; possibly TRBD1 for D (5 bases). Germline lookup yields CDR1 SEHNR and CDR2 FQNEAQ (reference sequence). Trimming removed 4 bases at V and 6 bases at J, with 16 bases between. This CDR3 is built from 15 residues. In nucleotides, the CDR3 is TGTGCCAGCAGCTCCGGGACCGGGGGTAGTCAGCCCCAGCATTTT. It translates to CASSSGTGGSQPQHF.

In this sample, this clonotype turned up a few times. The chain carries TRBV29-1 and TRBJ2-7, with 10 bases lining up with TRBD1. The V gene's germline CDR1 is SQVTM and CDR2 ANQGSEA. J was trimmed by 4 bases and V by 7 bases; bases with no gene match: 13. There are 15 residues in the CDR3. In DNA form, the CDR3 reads TGCAGCGGGGAGGTATTGACAGGGGGCCTGTACGAGCAGTACTTC. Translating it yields CSGEVLTGGLYEQYF.

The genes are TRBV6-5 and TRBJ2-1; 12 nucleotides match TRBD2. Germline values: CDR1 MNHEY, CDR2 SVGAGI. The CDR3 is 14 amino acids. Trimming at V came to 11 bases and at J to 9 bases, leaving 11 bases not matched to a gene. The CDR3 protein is CAGSRLAGVTEQFF. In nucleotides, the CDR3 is TGTGCCGGCTCTCGACTAGCGGGAGTAACTGAGCAGTTCTTC.

For the CDR3, the DNA is TGCGCCAGCAGCTTTAGGGGAGCCCCCCTCAATGAGCAGTTCTTC. It is translated as CASSFRGAPLNEQFF. V gene TRBV5-1 combines with J gene TRBJ2-1, with D perhaps being TRBD1 or TRBD2 (5 bases each). From germline, CDR1 is SGHRS and CDR2 YFSETQ. The CDR3 runs 15 residues. Trimming took off 2 bases at V and 6 bases at J, with 15 bases between the two ends.

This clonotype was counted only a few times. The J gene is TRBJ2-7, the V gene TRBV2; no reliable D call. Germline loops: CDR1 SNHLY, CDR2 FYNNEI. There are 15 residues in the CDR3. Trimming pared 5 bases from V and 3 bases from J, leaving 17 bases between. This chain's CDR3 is CASSPLRPLGYEQYF. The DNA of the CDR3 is TGTGCCAGCAGTCCTCTACGACCCCTGGGCTACGAGCAGTACTTC.